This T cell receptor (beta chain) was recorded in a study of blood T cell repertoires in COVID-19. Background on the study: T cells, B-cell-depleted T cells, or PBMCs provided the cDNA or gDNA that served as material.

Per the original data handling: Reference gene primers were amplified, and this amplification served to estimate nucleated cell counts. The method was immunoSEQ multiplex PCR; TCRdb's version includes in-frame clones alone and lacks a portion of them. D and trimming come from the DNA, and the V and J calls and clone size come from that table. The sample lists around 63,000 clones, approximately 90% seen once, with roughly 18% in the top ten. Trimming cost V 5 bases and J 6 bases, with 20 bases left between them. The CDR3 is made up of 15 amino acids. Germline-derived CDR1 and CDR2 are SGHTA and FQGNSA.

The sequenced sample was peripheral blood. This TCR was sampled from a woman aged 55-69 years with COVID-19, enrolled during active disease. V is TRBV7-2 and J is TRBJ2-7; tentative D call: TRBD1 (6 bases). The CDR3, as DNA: TGTGCCAGCAGCATCGGACAGTACGTGGAGAGCGAGCAGTACTTC. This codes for CASSIGQYVESEQYF.